This TCR beta chain was recorded in a study of cytomegalovirus exposure and HLA in healthy donors. Study overall: The roughly 130 validation repertoires used the same platform as the approximately 620 first-cohort repertoires (as reported by a later analysis). Study-level findings and limits: Within the approximately 110 validation repertoires, first-cohort TCR clusters tended to co-occur, according to a later analysis. Among TCR beta chains, those listed as cytomegalovirus-associated numbered over 150.

Concerning this clone: The antigen remains unidentified.

Data came from immunoSEQ multiplex PCR; TCRdb stores just in-frame clones and leaves some out. The table records fewer than 150,000 clones, 70% to 85% of them present only once. Germline V gene sequence: CDR1 MGHRA, CDR2 YSYEKL. The CDR3 sequence is 15 residues long. V dropped 5 bases and J dropped 4; count of bases not matched to a gene: 8. The J gene is TRBJ1-1, the V gene TRBV4-1, with 9 bases matching TRBD1. The sequence was obtained from a man younger than 40 in good health and CMV-seropositive. The specimen sequenced was PBMCs. In nucleotides, the CDR3 is TGCGCCAGCAGCGTAACACAGGGGGCAGGCACTGAAGCTTTCTTT. Residues: CASSVTQGAGTEAFF.